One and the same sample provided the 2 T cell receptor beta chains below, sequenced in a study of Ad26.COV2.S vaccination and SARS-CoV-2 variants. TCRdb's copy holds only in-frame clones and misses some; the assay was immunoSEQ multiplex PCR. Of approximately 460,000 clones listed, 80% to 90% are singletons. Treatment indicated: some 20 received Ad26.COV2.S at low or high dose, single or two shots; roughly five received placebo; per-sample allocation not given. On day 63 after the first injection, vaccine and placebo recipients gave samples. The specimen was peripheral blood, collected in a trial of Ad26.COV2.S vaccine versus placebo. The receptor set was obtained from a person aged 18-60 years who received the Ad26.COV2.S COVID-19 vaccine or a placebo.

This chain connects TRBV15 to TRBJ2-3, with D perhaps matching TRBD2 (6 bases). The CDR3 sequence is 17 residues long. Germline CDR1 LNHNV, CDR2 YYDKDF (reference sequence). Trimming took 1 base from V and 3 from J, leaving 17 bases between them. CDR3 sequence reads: CATSRVGLSVGTDTQYF. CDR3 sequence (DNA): TGTGCCACCAGCAGAGTAGGACTAAGCGTTGGAACAGATACGCAGTATTTT.

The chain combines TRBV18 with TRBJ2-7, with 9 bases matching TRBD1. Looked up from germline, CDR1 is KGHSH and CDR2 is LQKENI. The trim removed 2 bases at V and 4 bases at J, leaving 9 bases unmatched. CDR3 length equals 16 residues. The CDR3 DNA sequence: TGTGCCAGCTCACCAGATCGGATACAGGGGGCTTACGAGCAGTACTTC. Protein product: CASSPDRIQGAYEQYF.